The rows below give T cell receptor beta chains drawn from one sample of a study of T cell repertoires in cytomegalovirus infection. Their target antigens are unknown. Each CDR3 protein is one row after TCRdb ran MiXCR on the reads. This sample has roughly 730,000 distinct CDR3 sequences; roughly 30% occur once, and the top ten carry roughly 18%. Sequencing was performed on cultured PBMCs, taken from culture after CMV antigen stimulation. Source of these receptors: a human donor in good health (CMV status not recorded). Some clones in this sample may be carry-over from other donors' samples. Both conserved end residues are part of each CDR3. The D gene is left open where the match is weak. The size entry is marked missing in some rows and otherwise reads once, few, many or a size class.

>TRBV12-3/TRBV12-4|TRBJ2-1|.|.
TGTGCCAGCAGTTTAGAGCTTCTTGAGCAGTTCTTC
CASSLELLEQFF
>TRBV7-8|TRBJ1-2|many|.
TGTGCCAGCAGCTTACGATGGGGGGGCGGAGGAGCTAACTATGGCTACACCTTC
CASSLRWGGGGANYGYTF
>TRBV28|TRBJ2-7|few|.
TGTGCCAGCAGTTTATATGGCGGGGCCTCCTACGAGCAGTACTTC
CASSLYGGASYEQYF
>TRBV10-3|TRBJ2-3|.|.
TGTGCCATCAGTGAGCCGCAAGATACGCAGTATTTT
CAISEPQDTQYF
>TRBV5-1|TRBJ2-7|.|.
TGCGCCAGCTCCAGTTTGGCCGGGTGGGACGAGCAGTACTTC
CASSSLAGWDEQYF
>TRBV4-1|TRBJ1-1|few|TRBD1
TGCGCCAGCAGCCAAGACAAAACAGGGGGGGGCACTGAAGCTTTCTTT
CASSQDKTGGGTEAFF
>TRBV20-1|TRBJ1-4|.|.
TGCAGTGCTAGAGAGGGGACGGCAGATGAAAAACTGTTTTTT
CSAREGTADEKLFF
>TRBV6-1|TRBJ1-2|few|.
TGTGCCAGCAGGGACAGATCCCTCTATGGCTACACCTTC
CASRDRSLYGYTF
>TRBV15|TRBJ2-1|.|.
TGTGCCACCAGCAGAGCCGGGCCGAGACACAATGAGCAGTTCTTC
CATSRAGPRHNEQFF
>TRBV6-2/TRBV6-3|TRBJ1-2|.|.
TGTGCCAGCAGTTACTCGATCCGTATGGCACCCTATGGCTACACCTTC
CASSYSIRMAPYGYTF